This T cell receptor (beta chain) was sequenced during a study of cytomegalovirus exposure and HLA in healthy donors. Study background: Per a later analysis, the approximately 600 first-cohort and fewer than 150 validation repertoires shared one platform.

CDR1 is KGHSH, CDR2 LQKENI, per germline. The CDR3 extends over 13 amino acids. The V end was cut by 5 bases, the J end by 1 base, with 8 bases between. This clone occurred a few times. Its antigen is unknown. Broader study findings: The classifier, whose performance was assessed in both the original and validation cohorts, reportedly diagnosed cytomegalovirus status with high specificity and sensitivity. Most TCR sequences showed up rarely, but some public TCRs showed up in many donors. Testing in vitro showed a few CMV-associated chains specific for CMV antigens.

Measured with immunoSEQ multiplex PCR; TCRdb has only the in-frame clones, and not every one. The sample lists some 240,000 clones, 83% occurring once. The rearrangement joins TRBV18 to TRBJ2-5; D is ambiguous. The sequencing input was PBMCs. The origin of this receptor is a woman between 18 and 29 years old in good health and CMV-seronegative. CDR3 in amino acids: CASSGTAQETQYF. The CDR3 DNA reads TGTGCCAGCTCAGGCACAGCCCAAGAGACCCAGTACTTC.